The present TCR beta chain was sequenced within a study of blood T cell repertoires in COVID-19. Overall study context: In each case, the material was cDNA or gDNA derived from T cells, B-cell-depleted T cells, or PBMCs.

The germline gives CDR1 MDHEN, CDR2 SYDVKM. The CDR3 extends over 17 amino acids. V shed 8 bases and J 1 base; nucleotides not matched to a gene: 16. Authors' methods: How many nucleated cells were present was estimated from reference gene primer amplification. Produced via immunoSEQ multiplex PCR; TCRdb's table is partial and in-frame only. V and J calls and clone size are as listed in that table; D and trimming were resolved from the DNA. This sample carries 150,000 to 200,000 clones, about three quarters of them seen once, and the ten largest clones take roughly 8.7%. The rearrangement uses TRBV28 and TRBJ2-7; TRBD1 aligns across 8 bases. The receptor was isolated from a woman aged 45-65 years with active or convalescent COVID-19. What was sequenced was peripheral blood. The CDR3 nucleotides are TGTGCCAGCCCCCCCCAAGCCGGACAGGGTCAGTCCTACGAGCAGTACTTC. Translating gives CASPPQAGQGQSYEQYF.